Here is one TCR beta chain with its context. The germline V gene encodes CDR1 ENHRY and CDR2 SYGVKD. V lost 6 bases to trimming and J lost 2 bases; unmatched junction nucleotides: 6. The CDR3 extends over 15 amino acids. In the original workflow: Amplification of reference gene primers provided the estimated nucleated cell counts. The repertoire was sequenced with immunoSEQ multiplex PCR; TCRdb's copy has only in-frame clones and lacks some. The V and J calls and clone size come from that table; D and trimming were worked out from the DNA. The sample shows 100,000 to 150,000 clones, around 86% of them seen only once. The data stem from a study of blood T cell repertoires in COVID-19. Study information: Sources were T cells, B-cell-depleted T cells, or PBMCs; the material itself was cDNA or gDNA.

Sequencing used peripheral blood. This sequence originates from a human donor in a cohort sampled during active COVID-19. The rearrangement uses TRBV10-3 and TRBJ2-5, with 10 bases that match TRBD2. CDR3 protein: CAIRAGLAEQETQYF. The CDR3 region has the DNA TGTGCCATCAGGGCTGGACTAGCGGAACAAGAGACCCAGTACTTC.